The sequence of this TCR beta chain was determined in a study of T-cell memory formation after mild COVID-19. Study-wide points: Clonal second-wave expansions that peaked on day 37 had unconfirmed SARS-CoV-2 specificity.

This clonotype was seen a few times. The antigen remains undetermined. CDR3 length: 13 amino acids. Trimming took 6 bases from V and 5 from J; bases not matched to a gene: 3. Germline V gene sequence: CDR1 SGHTA, CDR2 FQGNSA. Using its own MiXCR run on the 5' RACE reads, TCRdb lists one record per CDR3 protein. In the table there are approximately 52,000 distinct CDR3 sequences, over 8.5% of which are singletons. This receptor was obtained from an adult woman who had mild COVID-19 (a few samples of this study predate the infection). Cell type and time point are not known. Sequencing used PBMCs or a T cell subset sorted from them (not recorded which). The chain joins TRBV7-2 to TRBJ2-3; TRBD2 aligns across 9 bases. CDR3 DNA sequence: TGTGCCAGCAGGCCTAGCGGGATAGATACGCAGTATTTT. It translates to CASRPSGIDTQYF.